This T cell receptor (beta chain) was identified during a study of patients and donors after allogeneic stem cell transplantation. V was cut by 10 bases and J by 2 bases, with 12 bases left in between. The CDR3 totals 13 residues. This clonotype appeared many times. TCRdb ran MiXCR on the RT-PCR reads and lists one entry per CDR3 protein. The sample lists roughly 200,000 distinct CDR3 sequences, roughly two fifths occurring once. The V gene is TRBV12-3 or TRBV12-4, the J gene TRBJ1-5; TRBD1 might be the D (5 bases). This TCR was sampled from a human donor who was either an allogeneic HSCT recipient or a stem cell or donor lymphocyte infusion donor (not recorded which). It is not recorded whose cells these are; they may come from a transplant donor. Specimen: blood, either unsorted or a sorted T cell fraction (not recorded which). As DNA, the CDR3 is TGTGCCACTCGGGGGACGGGCAATCAGCCCCAGCATTTT. This codes for CATRGTGNQPQHF.